This T cell receptor (beta chain) originates from a study of blood T cell repertoires in COVID-19. Across the whole study: Some COVID-19 samples were acute and others convalescent; all came from the United States, Italy and Spain.

Germline CDR1 reads SEHNR; CDR2 reads FQNEAQ (reference sequence). The CDR3 covers 13 residues. V lost 6 bases, J lost 7 bases, and 13 bases lay in between. The age range of participants was about 18 to 95 years, with residence in about two dozen US areas. Donors were grouped by their self-reported clinical history. What the recovered Cohort 3 donors had was two negative PCRs, clearance, or symptom resolution. Clones were sequenced by immunoSEQ multiplex PCR, and TCRdb holds only the in-frame ones, with some missing. The profile covers just over 300,000 clones, with 65% to 90% appearing a single time and around 4.6% taken by the ten largest.

The TCR comes from a man aged 25-45 years who had recovered from COVID-19. This chain joins TRBV7-9 and TRBJ1-5; D unresolved. The sample comprised PBMCs or T cells enriched from blood (not recorded which). The CDR3 region is CASSLDRDQPQHF. Written as DNA, the CDR3 is TGTGCCAGCAGTCTAGACCGAGACCAGCCCCAGCATTTT. Variable domain in full (rest from reference TRBV7-9 and TRBJ1-5): DTGVSQNPRHKITKRGQNVTFRCDPISEHNRLYWYRQTLGQGPEFLTYFQNEAQLEKSRLLSDRFSAERPKGSFSTLEIQRTEQGDSAMYLCASSLDRDQPQHFGDGTRLSIL.